This is a list of T cell receptor beta chains from one sample in a study of blood T cell repertoires in COVID-19. This table comes from immunoSEQ multiplex PCR, and its TCRdb copy is limited to in-frame clones, with some not included. The profile shows fewer than 80,000 clones, around 89% of them singletons. The specimen was peripheral blood. These receptor sequences come from a human donor in a cohort sampled during active COVID-19. CDR3s include the opening cysteine and the closing phenylalanine or tryptophan. The D gene is left open where the match is weak. Expanded clones are given a class, and other clones once, few, many or no size at all.

V gene,clone size,D gene,J gene,CDR3 DNA,CDR3 protein
TRBV7-3,.,TRBD2,TRBJ2-2,TGTGCCAGCAGCTTGGGACTAGCGGGAGGGCTTCACGGGGAGCTGTTTTTT,CASSLGLAGGLHGELFF
TRBV24-1,.,.,TRBJ2-3,TGTGCCACCCAAGAACAGGGCGGGTCAGATACGCAGTATTTT,CATQEQGGSDTQYF
TRBV7-9,.,TRBD1,TRBJ1-4,TGTGCCAGCAGGCCGATTGAGGGGGCGAGGGAAAAACTGTTTTTT,CASRPIEGAREKLFF
TRBV4-3,.,.,TRBJ2-1,TGCGCCAGCAGCCAAGACCGTACAGGTACCTACAATGAGCAGTTCTTC,CASSQDRTGTYNEQFF
TRBV11-2,few,.,TRBJ1-6,TGTGCCAGCAGCTTAGAATCAATCCGCGCACCCCTCCACTTT,CASSLESIRAPLHF
TRBV7-2,.,TRBD1,TRBJ2-7,TGTGCCAGCAGCGCCGACAGGGCCGAGCAGTACTTC,CASSADRAEQYF
TRBV12-3/TRBV12-4,.,.,TRBJ1-5,TGTGCCAGCAGTCGTCGGGGCAATCAGCCCCAGCATTTT,CASSRRGNQPQHF
TRBV2,.,.,TRBJ2-4,TGTGCCAGCAGTCCGACGCTTAGGGGGTCCAAAAACATTCAGTACTTC,CASSPTLRGSKNIQYF
TRBV5-4,.,.,TRBJ1-1,TGTGCCAGCAGCTTGGCGGGGGGCAACACTGAAGCTTTCTTT,CASSLAGGNTEAFF
TRBV27,few,TRBD1,TRBJ1-6,TGTGCCAGCAGTTTAGGGACAGGGGGTAATTCACCCCTCCACTTT,CASSLGTGGNSPLHF
TRBV28,.,.,TRBJ1-3,TGTGCCACCAATTCGGGGGGCCTGCCTGGAAACACCATATATTTT,CATNSGGLPGNTIYF
TRBV5-8,.,TRBD2,TRBJ2-1,TGTGCCAGCAGCTTGGGGACTAGCGGTGCCTACAATGAGCAGTTCTTC,CASSLGTSGAYNEQFF
TRBV5-6,.,.,TRBJ2-2,TGTGCCAGCCGTTGGGGGCGAACGAATAGCGGGGAGCTGTTTTTT,CASRWGRTNSGELFF
TRBV21-1,.,.,TRBJ2-7,TGTGCCAGCAGCAAGTACCCGGGACAGGAGGAGCGCGAGCAGTACTTC,CASSKYPGQEEREQYF
TRBV7-2,.,TRBD1,TRBJ1-1,TGTGCCAGCAGCTATAACAGGGGGAGGACTGAAGCTTTCTTT,CASSYNRGRTEAFF
TRBV3-1/TRBV3-2,once,.,TRBJ1-2,TGTGCCAGCAGCCCTGCCGGGGATGGCTACACCTTC,CASSPAGDGYTF
TRBV5-8,.,TRBD1,TRBJ2-3,TGTGCCAGCAGCCGACAGGGTGGCATAGATACGCAGTATTTT,CASSRQGGIDTQYF
TRBV18,.,TRBD2,TRBJ2-3,TGTGCCAGCTCACCTCCTGGACTAGGCCCAGATACGCAGTATTTT,CASSPPGLGPDTQYF
TRBV5-5,.,TRBD1,TRBJ1-2,TGTGCCAGCAGCTTGGCGGGACAGGGGTTCTATGGCTACACCTTC,CASSLAGQGFYGYTF
TRBV9,.,TRBD1,TRBJ1-5,TGTGCCAGCAGCCTAGGGACAGTTGATAGCAATCAGCCCCAGCATTTT,CASSLGTVDSNQPQHF
TRBV5-6,.,TRBD1,TRBJ1-6,TGTGCCAGCAGCTTGGGACAGGGCGTTGGCTCACCCCTCCACTTT,CASSLGQGVGSPLHF
TRBV5-4,.,.,TRBJ2-6,TGTGCCAGCAGCTCCGGGACTCTACTCTCTGGGGCCAACGTCCTGACTTTC,CASSSGTLLSGANVLTF
TRBV11-2,.,.,TRBJ1-5,TGTGCCAGCAGCAGCGGGGGCTTCAATCAGCCCCAGCATTTT,CASSSGGFNQPQHF
TRBV3-1/TRBV3-2,.,.,TRBJ1-1,TGTGCCAGCAGCCAAGTCGGGTTTGAAGCTTTCTTT,CASSQVGFEAFF
TRBV7-9,.,.,TRBJ2-2,TGTGCCAGCAGCTTTACAGGGGACTTCACCGGGGAGCTGTTTTTT,CASSFTGDFTGELFF
TRBV9,.,TRBD2,TRBJ2-3,TGTGCCAGCAGCGTAGATGGGGGAGGGACTAGAATCACAGATACGCAGTATTTT,CASSVDGGGTRITDTQYF
TRBV28,few,.,TRBJ1-5,TGTGCCAGCAGGGGAGACGGAGCCCATCAGCCCCAGCATTTT,CASRGDGAHQPQHF
TRBV4-1,many,.,TRBJ1-5,TGCGCCAGCAGCCAAGACAGAAACAATCAGCCCCAGCATTTT,CASSQDRNNQPQHF
TRBV12-3/TRBV12-4,once,TRBD1,TRBJ1-5,TGTGCCAGCAGTTTGGACAGGGATCAGCCCCAGCATTTT,CASSLDRDQPQHF
TRBV7-2,.,.,TRBJ2-5,TGTGCCAGCAGCAAGGACACGGCGGCGGGGATGACCCAGTACTTC,CASSKDTAAGMTQYF
TRBV24-1,few,.,TRBJ2-2,TGTGCCACCAGTGAGACAACAGGGAAGAACACCGGGGAGCTGTTTTTT,CATSETTGKNTGELFF
TRBV6-2/TRBV6-3,.,TRBD2,TRBJ2-7,TGTGCCAGCAGTTGTCCACGACTTCTAGCGGGAGCCTCCTACGAGCAGTACTTC,CASSCPRLLAGASYEQYF
TRBV10-2,.,.,TRBJ2-2,TGCGCCAGCAGGGATAGCGGCGCGAACACCGGGGAGCTGTTTTTT,CASRDSGANTGELFF
TRBV5-1,.,TRBD1,TRBJ1-4,TGCGCCAGCAGCTCGGGACAGGGAGGTGAAAAACTGTTTTTT,CASSSGQGGEKLFF
TRBV2,.,.,TRBJ2-5,TGTGCCAGCAGCGAAACGGGACTCCGGGCGCAAGGGGCCCAGTACTTC,CASSETGLRAQGAQYF
TRBV5-6,.,.,TRBJ2-3,TGTGCCAGCAGCTTGCGGTATGCAGATACGCAGTATTTT,CASSLRYADTQYF
TRBV13,.,.,TRBJ2-3,TGTGCCAGCAGCTTCCGCGGGCGGGGGACACTGTCTGCGGATACGCAGTATTTT,CASSFRGRGTLSADTQYF
TRBV7-2,.,TRBD1,TRBJ2-5,TGTGCCAGCAGCTCGACAGGGGGGAGGACCCAGTACTTC,CASSSTGGRTQYF
TRBV6-5,once,.,TRBJ2-1,TGTGCCAGCAGTTACCGCCTCGGGAGCTCCTACAATGAGCAGTTCTTC,CASSYRLGSSYNEQFF
TRBV28,once,.,TRBJ2-5,TGTGCCAGCAGGACCCGGAAGTGGGGCATTTTATCAGAGACCCAGTACTTC,CASRTRKWGILSETQYF
TRBV5-1,.,.,TRBJ2-2,TGCGCCAGCAGCTTGGTCTCCCCGAACACCGGGGAGCTGTTTTTT,CASSLVSPNTGELFF
TRBV19,.,TRBD2,TRBJ2-1,TGTGCCAGTAGTACGGGACTAGCGGGCTACAATGAGCAGTTCTTC,CASSTGLAGYNEQFF
TRBV5-1,.,TRBD1,TRBJ2-7,TGCGCCAGCAGCTCGATAGGGGGCGGGTACGAGCAGTACTTC,CASSSIGGGYEQYF
TRBV30,.,.,TRBJ2-5,TGTGCCTGGAGTGTACGCAGGGGTTTTGCAGAGACCCAGTACTTC,CAWSVRRGFAETQYF
TRBV6-5,.,TRBD2,TRBJ2-1,TGTGCCAGCAGTACTAGCGGCTCCTACAATGAGCAGTTCTTC,CASSTSGSYNEQFF
TRBV11-3,.,TRBD2,TRBJ2-5,TGTGCCAGCAGCTTCGCGGGGGGCCGGGGGGAGACCCAGTACTTC,CASSFAGGRGETQYF
TRBV3-1/TRBV3-2,once,TRBD1,TRBJ1-5,TGTGCCAGCAGCCAAGGATGGACGGCCCACAGGGGCAAAAGCAATCAGCCCCAGCATTTT,CASSQGWTAHRGKSNQPQHF
TRBV27,.,.,TRBJ2-3,TGTGCCAGCAGCCCTACAGATACGCAGTATTTT,CASSPTDTQYF
TRBV11-2,.,TRBD2,TRBJ2-1,TGTGCCAGCAGCTCAGGGTTTGCGGGGGGGCCGAATAGTGAGCAGTTCTTC,CASSSGFAGGPNSEQFF
TRBV15,.,.,TRBJ1-2,TGTGCCACCAGCGCGCGACCCCCACTCAGGCGCGGCTACACCTTC,CATSARPPLRRGYTF
TRBV5-1,.,TRBD2,TRBJ2-5,TGCGCCAGCACCTACGGACTAGCGGGGAACCGACGGGAGACCCAGTACTTC,CASTYGLAGNRRETQYF
TRBV2,.,TRBD1,TRBJ1-1,TGTGCCAGCAGGGAAACAAGTGACAGGGAGAACACTGAAGCTTTCTTT,CASRETSDRENTEAFF
TRBV9,.,TRBD2,TRBJ2-3,TGTGCCAGCAGCGCCCCTAGCGGGGGGGGCACAGATACGCAGTATTTT,CASSAPSGGGTDTQYF
TRBV12-5,.,.,TRBJ2-4,TGTGCTAGTGGGCTCGGAGTGGGCATTCAGTACTTC,CASGLGVGIQYF
TRBV7-9,.,.,TRBJ1-4,TGTGCCAGCAGCCTTAGTTCCACTAATGAAAAACTGTTTTTT,CASSLSSTNEKLFF
TRBV9,.,TRBD2,TRBJ2-1,TGTGCCAGCAGCTACCTAGCGGGGGGGCCAAATGAGCAGTTCTTC,CASSYLAGGPNEQFF
TRBV28,.,TRBD1,TRBJ1-1,TGTGCCAGCACCGATTATACAGGGGGCACTGAAGCTTTCTTT,CASTDYTGGTEAFF
TRBV4-2,.,TRBD1,TRBJ1-3,TGTGCCAGCAGCCCGAGACAGGGGATCGGAAACACCATATATTTT,CASSPRQGIGNTIYF
TRBV2,.,.,TRBJ2-5,TGTGCCAGCAGACTAACTAGCTACCCTAACCGAGAGACCCAGTACTTC,CASRLTSYPNRETQYF
TRBV7-8,few,TRBD2,TRBJ2-7,TGTGCCAGCAGCCCGGAACTAGCGGGAGGATACGAGCAGTACTTC,CASSPELAGGYEQYF